A selection of T cell receptor beta chains follows, all from one sample in a study of T cells in Graves' hyperthyroidism and ophthalmopathy. TCRdb fed the multiplex PCR reads into MiXCR, producing one record per CDR3 protein. The table lists approximately 610,000 distinct CDR3 sequences, roughly 14% of them singletons. Sequences were obtained from blood. These receptors all stem from a woman aged 40 to 50 with Graves' ophthalmopathy. Both conserved end residues are part of each CDR3. D genes are given only for firm matches. Some rows have no size entry. The others give once, few or many, or a class for an expanded clone.

TRBV20-1	TRBJ2-7	TRBD2	many	CSARRYLADSYEQYF	TGCAGTGCTAGGAGGTACCTAGCGGACTCCTACGAGCAGTACTTC
TRBV4-1	TRBJ2-7	TRBD1	many	CASSQATGFVFSGEQYF	TGCGCCAGCAGCCAAGCGACAGGGTTCGTTTTCTCAGGAGAGCAGTACTTC
TRBV7-9	TRBJ2-5	NA	NA	CASSSYDETQYF	TGTGCCAGCAGCTCCTATGACGAGACCCAGTACTTC
TRBV25-1	TRBJ2-7	TRBD1	many	CASSSLRQGSYEQYF	TGTGCCAGCAGCTCCTTGAGACAGGGTTCTTACGAGCAGTACTTC
TRBV12-3/TRBV12-4	TRBJ2-7	NA	many	CASSIGLWSYEQYF	TGTGCCAGCAGTATAGGACTCTGGTCCTACGAGCAGTACTTC
TRBV30	TRBJ1-1	NA	NA	CAGAGVDTEAFF	TGTGCCGGGGCAGGGGTGGACACTGAAGCTTTCTTT
TRBV13	TRBJ2-5	NA	many	CASSFSVMETQYF	TGTGCCAGCAGCTTCTCCGTAATGGAGACCCAGTACTTC
TRBV6-5	TRBJ2-2	TRBD2	NA	CASSLSAPGGTGELFF	TGTGCCAGCAGTTTGTCGGCCCCGGGAGGAACCGGGGAGCTGTTTTTT
TRBV12-3/TRBV12-4	TRBJ2-7	NA	many	CASSSNSGVRSYEQYF	TGTGCCAGCAGTTCGAATTCGGGAGTCAGGTCCTACGAGCAGTACTTC
TRBV4-3	TRBJ2-2	TRBD2	few	CASSQDVVAGGTGELFF	TGCGCCAGCAGCCAAGATGTGGTAGCGGGAGGAACCGGGGAGCTGTTTTTT
TRBV9	TRBJ1-1	NA	few	CASSVEGDEVAFF	TGTGCCAGCAGCGTAGAAGGGGATGAGGTAGCTTTCTTT
TRBV28	TRBJ2-5	TRBD2	many	CASSSVAGGRETQYF	TGTGCCAGCAGTTCTGTAGCGGGAGGGCGGGAGACCCAGTACTTC
TRBV29-1	TRBJ2-2	NA	many	CSVVIAAGTTGELFF	TGCAGCGTTGTGATAGCTGCGGGAACCACCGGGGAGCTGTTTTTT
TRBV18	TRBJ2-2	NA	few	CASSPDLSNTGELFF	TGTGCCAGCTCACCCGATCTGTCGAACACCGGGGAGCTGTTTTTT
TRBV5-1	TRBJ2-7	NA	many	CAEQGVPPREQYF	TGCGCCGAGCAAGGGGTCCCTCCCCGCGAGCAGTACTTC
TRBV6-1	TRBJ2-4	NA	few	CASRIVSEGPKNIQYF	TGTGCCAGCAGAATAGTCTCTGAGGGCCCCAAAAACATTCAGTACTTC
TRBV20-1	TRBJ2-7	NA	NA	CSATQGKYEQYF	TGCAGTGCTACTCAGGGAAAGTACGAGCAGTACTTC
TRBV12-3/TRBV12-4	TRBJ1-6	TRBD1	many	CASSQGAGGDNSPLHF	TGTGCCAGCAGTCAGGGGGCCGGGGGCGATAATTCACCCCTCCACTTT
TRBV20-1	TRBJ2-7	TRBD2	few	CSARTSATYEQYF	TGCAGTGCTAGGACTAGCGCGACCTACGAGCAGTACTTC
TRBV10-3	TRBJ2-7	TRBD2	NA	CVISDSAAGGSTYEQYF	TGTGTCATCAGTGATTCGGCAGCGGGAGGCTCTACCTACGAGCAGTACTTC
TRBV20-1	TRBJ2-7	TRBD1	NA	CSARPGTGVPYEQYF	TGCAGTGCTCGCCCCGGGACAGGGGTCCCCTACGAGCAGTACTTC
TRBV3-1	TRBJ1-1	NA	NA	CASSQGTAGTEAFF	TGTGCCAGCAGCCAAGGGACAGCCGGCACTGAAGCTTTCTTT
TRBV15	TRBJ2-7	NA	many	CATSSRGTDEQYF	TGTGCCACCAGCAGCCGAGGGACGGACGAGCAGTACTTC
TRBV6-1	TRBJ1-1	NA	many	CASSEGWRNTEAFF	TGTGCCAGCAGTGAAGGGTGGCGAAACACTGAAGCTTTCTTT
TRBV4-3	TRBJ1-1	NA	few	CASSQDPGQNPTEAFF	TGCGCCAGCAGCCAAGACCCGGGACAAAATCCCACTGAAGCTTTCTTT
TRBV28	TRBJ1-5	NA	many	CASSLIRGWGQPQHF	TGTGCCAGCAGTTTAATTAGGGGTTGGGGTCAGCCCCAGCATTTT
TRBV5-4	TRBJ2-5	TRBD2	many	CASSLAVGRGQETQYF	TGTGCCAGCAGCTTGGCCGTCGGGAGGGGGCAAGAGACCCAGTACTTC
TRBV11-2	TRBJ2-7	NA	few	CASSIKYEQYF	TGTGCCAGCAGCATAAAGTACGAGCAGTACTTC
TRBV6-5	TRBJ2-2	NA	few	CASSYGTPNTGELFF	TGTGCCAGCAGTTACGGGACACCGAACACCGGGGAGCTGTTTTTT
TRBV19	TRBJ1-6	TRBD1	NA	CASSDRISSPLHF	TGTGCCAGTTCGGACAGGATTAGTTCACCCCTCCACTTT
TRBV20-1	TRBJ2-7	NA	few	CSARGGEAYEQYF	TGCAGTGCTAGAGGCGGGGAAGCCTACGAGCAGTACTTC
TRBV7-9	TRBJ2-5	NA	many	CASSPDRSQETQYF	TGTGCCAGCAGCCCAGACAGATCTCAAGAGACCCAGTACTTC
TRBV20-1	TRBJ2-7	TRBD2	many	CSAPLGSSGRGEQYF	TGCAGTGCCCCCCTGGGGTCTAGCGGGAGAGGAGAGCAGTACTTC
TRBV20-1	TRBJ2-7	NA	NA	CSARRGLAGYEQYF	TGCAGTGCTAGAAGGGGCCTAGCAGGCTACGAGCAGTACTTC
TRBV20-1	TRBJ2-2	TRBD1	many	CSALRGTWGTGELFF	TGCAGTGCGCTCAGGGGGACCTGGGGAACCGGGGAGCTGTTTTTT
TRBV12-3/TRBV12-4	TRBJ2-7	TRBD1	many	CASSSYRGDEQYF	TGTGCCAGCAGTTCTTACAGGGGGGACGAGCAGTACTTC
TRBV6-2/TRBV6-3	TRBJ2-7	TRBD1	few	CASSHRGSGGSYEQYF	TGTGCCAGCAGCCACAGGGGGTCTGGAGGCTCCTACGAGCAGTACTTC
TRBV14	TRBJ2-4	NA	many	CASSPFTGIDIQYF	TGTGCCAGCAGCCCATTTACCGGGATAGACATTCAGTACTTC
TRBV28	TRBJ1-5	TRBD1	many	CASTPGGSNQPQHF	TGTGCCAGCACCCCAGGGGGTAGTAATCAGCCCCAGCATTTT
TRBV20-1	TRBJ2-2	TRBD1	few	CSASAKGTGPGELFF	TGCAGTGCTAGCGCCAAAGGGACAGGGCCCGGGGAGCTGTTTTTT
TRBV6-1	TRBJ2-7	NA	many	CASRTSAKPPVNEQYF	TGTGCCAGCAGAACCTCGGCCAAACCCCCCGTTAACGAGCAGTACTTC
TRBV19	TRBJ2-7	NA	few	CASRFRDWDAYEQYF	TGTGCCAGTAGATTCCGGGACTGGGACGCCTACGAGCAGTACTTC
TRBV27	TRBJ2-2	TRBD2	few	CASSPPSGTGELFF	TGTGCCAGCAGTCCCCCTAGCGGGACCGGGGAGCTGTTTTTT
TRBV4-1	TRBJ1-5	NA	NA	CASSQDWDLNQPQHF	TGCGCCAGCAGCCAAGACTGGGACCTAAATCAGCCCCAGCATTTT
TRBV6-5	TRBJ1-5	NA	many	CASSYFLTAYSNQPQHF	TGTGCCAGCAGTTACTTCCTTACAGCTTATAGCAATCAGCCCCAGCATTTT
TRBV7-6	TRBJ2-7	TRBD1	many	CASSLSQGESYEQYF	TGTGCCAGCAGCTTAAGTCAGGGGGAATCCTACGAGCAGTACTTC
TRBV24-1	TRBJ2-3	TRBD1	once	CATSEDREADTQYF	TGTGCCACCAGTGAGGACAGGGAGGCAGATACGCAGTATTTT
TRBV11-2	TRBJ1-5	TRBD1	many	CASTSMGPRDSTLLPQHF	TGTGCCAGCACCTCAATGGGTCCCCGGGACAGTACGCTTCTGCCCCAGCATTTT
TRBV10-3	TRBJ2-4	NA	NA	CAISESRTETLAKNIQYF	TGTGCCATCAGTGAGTCAAGGACGGAAACTCTAGCCAAAAACATTCAGTACTTC
TRBV11-2	TRBJ2-7	NA	many	CASSLVRDSAYEQYF	TGTGCCAGCAGCTTAGTTCGGGACTCAGCCTACGAGCAGTACTTC
TRBV7-3	TRBJ2-5	TRBD2	many	CASSLGPAGSQETQYF	TGTGCCAGCAGCTTGGGTCCAGCGGGGTCCCAAGAGACCCAGTACTTC
TRBV3-1	TRBJ2-5	NA	NA	CASSQASGHSETRYF	TGTGCCAGCAGCCAAGCCAGCGGTCACTCAGAGACCCGGTACTTC
TRBV12-3/TRBV12-4	TRBJ1-1	NA	many	CASSPSGTEAFF	TGTGCCAGCAGCCCCTCGGGTACTGAAGCTTTCTTT
TRBV12-3/TRBV12-4	TRBJ2-5	TRBD1	many	CASSPRQGETQYF	TGTGCCAGCAGTCCTCGACAGGGAGAGACCCAGTACTTC
TRBV6-2/TRBV6-3	TRBJ2-7	NA	many	CASSHTRLSYEQYF	TGTGCCAGCAGTCATACTCGACTGTCCTACGAGCAGTACTTC
TRBV18	TRBJ1-2	NA	few	CASSPGPTDRPYTF	TGTGCCAGCTCACCGGGACCCACAGACAGGCCGTACACCTTC
TRBV4-3	TRBJ2-5	TRBD2	many	CASSQGQAPGLARETQYF	TGCGCCAGCAGCCAAGGACAGGCACCGGGACTAGCGAGGGAGACCCAGTACTTC